This TCR beta chain was sequenced in a study of OX40 agonist ivuxolimab in advanced cancers. Whole-study results and caveats: Among the lowest levels of clonal expansion were found in partial responders at 0.1-3.0 mg/kg.

Only a few counts were recorded for this clone. Its antigen is unidentified. Assay used: immunoSEQ multiplex PCR; TCRdb lists only in-frame clones, some missing. Here the sample spans more than 70,000 clones, approximately 92% being singletons. CDR3 length: 15 amino acids. The V gene's germline CDR1 is SGHVS and CDR2 FNYEAQ. Trimming left V 5 bases short and J 5 bases short, with 18 bases between. The chain links TRBV7-6 to TRBJ2-5; D might be TRBD2 (5 bases). Here the sequenced sample was CD4+ or CD8+ T cells sorted from blood, taken in a trial of the OX40 agonist ivuxolimab. This TCR derives from an adult with an advanced solid tumor such as melanoma, head and neck, liver or kidney cancer. The CDR3 bases are TGTGCCAGCAGCATCACCGGCCCACCGGGGGAGACCCAGTACTTC. Amino acid sequence: CASSITGPPGETQYF.